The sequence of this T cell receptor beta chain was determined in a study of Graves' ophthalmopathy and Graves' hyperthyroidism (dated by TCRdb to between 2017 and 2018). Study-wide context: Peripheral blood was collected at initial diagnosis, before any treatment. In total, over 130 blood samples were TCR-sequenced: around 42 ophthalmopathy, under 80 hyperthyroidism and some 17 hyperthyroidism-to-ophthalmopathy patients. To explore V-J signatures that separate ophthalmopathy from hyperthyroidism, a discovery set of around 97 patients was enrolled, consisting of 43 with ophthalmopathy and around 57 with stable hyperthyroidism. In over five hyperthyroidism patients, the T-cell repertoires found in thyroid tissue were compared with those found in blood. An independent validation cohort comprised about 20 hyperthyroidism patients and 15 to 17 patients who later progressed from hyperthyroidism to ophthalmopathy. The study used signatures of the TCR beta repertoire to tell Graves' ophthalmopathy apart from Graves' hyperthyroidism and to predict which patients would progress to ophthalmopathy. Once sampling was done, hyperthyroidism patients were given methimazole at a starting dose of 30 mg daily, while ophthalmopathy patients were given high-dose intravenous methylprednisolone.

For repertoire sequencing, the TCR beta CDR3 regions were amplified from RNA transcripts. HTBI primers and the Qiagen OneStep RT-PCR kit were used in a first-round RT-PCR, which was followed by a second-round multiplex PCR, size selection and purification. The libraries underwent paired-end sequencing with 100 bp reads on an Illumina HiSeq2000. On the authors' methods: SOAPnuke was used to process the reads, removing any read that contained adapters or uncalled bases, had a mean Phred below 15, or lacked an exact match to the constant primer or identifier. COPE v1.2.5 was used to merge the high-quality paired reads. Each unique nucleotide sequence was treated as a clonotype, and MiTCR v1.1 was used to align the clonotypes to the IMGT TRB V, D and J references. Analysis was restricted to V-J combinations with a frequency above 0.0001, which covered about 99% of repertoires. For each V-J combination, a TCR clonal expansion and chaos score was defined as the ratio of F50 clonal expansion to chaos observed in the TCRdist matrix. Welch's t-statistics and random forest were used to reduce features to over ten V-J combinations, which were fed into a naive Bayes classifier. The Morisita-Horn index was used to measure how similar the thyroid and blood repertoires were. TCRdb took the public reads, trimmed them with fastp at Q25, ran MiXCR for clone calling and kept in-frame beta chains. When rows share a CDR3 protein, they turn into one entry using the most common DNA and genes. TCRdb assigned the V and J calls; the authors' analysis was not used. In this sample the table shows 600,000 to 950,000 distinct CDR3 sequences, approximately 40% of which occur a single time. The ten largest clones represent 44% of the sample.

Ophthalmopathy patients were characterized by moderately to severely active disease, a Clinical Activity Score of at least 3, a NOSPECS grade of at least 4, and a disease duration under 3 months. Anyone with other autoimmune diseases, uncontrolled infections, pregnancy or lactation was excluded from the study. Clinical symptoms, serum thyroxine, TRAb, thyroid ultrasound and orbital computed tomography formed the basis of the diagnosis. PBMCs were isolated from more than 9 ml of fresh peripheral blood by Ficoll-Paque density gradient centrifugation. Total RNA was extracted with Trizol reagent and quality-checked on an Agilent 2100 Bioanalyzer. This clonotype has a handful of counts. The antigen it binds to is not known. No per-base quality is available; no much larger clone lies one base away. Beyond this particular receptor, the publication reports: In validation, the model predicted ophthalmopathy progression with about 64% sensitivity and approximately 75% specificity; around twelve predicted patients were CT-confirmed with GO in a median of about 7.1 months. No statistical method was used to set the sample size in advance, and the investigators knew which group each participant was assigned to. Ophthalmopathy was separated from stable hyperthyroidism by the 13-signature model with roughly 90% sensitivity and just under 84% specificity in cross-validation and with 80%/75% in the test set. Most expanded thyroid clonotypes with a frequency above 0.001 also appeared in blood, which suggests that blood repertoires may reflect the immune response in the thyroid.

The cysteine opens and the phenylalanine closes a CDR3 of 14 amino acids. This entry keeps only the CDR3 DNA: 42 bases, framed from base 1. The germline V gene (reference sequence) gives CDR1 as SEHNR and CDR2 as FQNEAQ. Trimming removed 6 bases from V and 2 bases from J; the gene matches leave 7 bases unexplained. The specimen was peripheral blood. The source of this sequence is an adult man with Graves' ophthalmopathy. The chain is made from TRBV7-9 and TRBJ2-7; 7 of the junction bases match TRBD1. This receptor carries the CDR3 CASRAGTAPYEQYF. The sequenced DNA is TGTGCCAGCAGGGCCGGGACAGCCCCCTACGAGCAGTACTTC.